Below are 9 T cell receptor beta chains sequenced from a single sample in a study of T cells in Graves' hyperthyroidism and ophthalmopathy. RNA transcripts gave rise to amplified TCR beta CDR3 regions. First-round RT-PCR with HTBI primers amplified the TCR CDR3 region. Each CDR3 protein gets one entry after TCRdb re-called the multiplex PCR reads with MiXCR. Counted here are 150,000 or so distinct CDR3 sequences, roughly a fifth occurring once; the ten biggest clones make up about 67%. Specimen: blood. The receptors derive from a woman aged 45 to 65 with Graves' hyperthyroidism that later progressed to Graves' ophthalmopathy.

In this sample, this clonotype is large (0.1 to 1%). The chain uses TRBV24-1 and TRBJ2-3; D may be TRBD1 (6 bases). The CDR3 has 16 residues. Germline-derived CDR1 and CDR2 are KGHDR and SFDVKD. V dropped 0 bases and J dropped 2 bases, with 11 bases sitting between them. CDR3: CATSDLDRSLTDTQYF. The CDR3 region has the DNA TGTGCCACCAGTGATTTGGACAGGTCCCTCACAGATACGCAGTATTTT.

In its sample, this clonotype was seen a few times. This chain links TRBV14 with TRBJ1-1; possible D gene TRBD1, 6 bases. Germline V gene sequence: CDR1 SGHDN, CDR2 FVKESK. Trimming took 3 bases from V and 4 from J, leaving 9 bases between them. The CDR3 runs 13 residues. The CDR3 coding sequence is TGTGCCAGCAGCCATCGGACAGCCACTGAAGCTTTCTTT. Its translation is CASSHRTATEAFF.

The sample holds many counts of this clonotype. This chain connects TRBV20-1 to TRBJ1-2; D is uncertain. The CDR3 spans 13 residues. Trimming took off 5 bases at V and 4 bases at J, with 14 bases between the two ends. Germline CDR1 reads DFQATT; CDR2 reads SNEGSKA (reference sequence). CDR3 sequence: CSAPGSGIYGYTF. The CDR3 DNA reads as TGCAGTGCTCCCGGATCGGGAATCTATGGCTACACCTTC.

This clonotype occurred many times. This chain uses TRBV20-1 with TRBJ2-1; 7 nucleotides match TRBD2. J gave up 2 bases and V 0 bases, and 10 bases lay outside the gene matches. Germline V gene sequence: CDR1 DFQATT, CDR2 SNEGSKA (reference sequence). This CDR3 is 17 amino acids long. The CDR3 DNA sequence: TGCAGTGCTAGAGATGTTAGGGCTAGCGGCCCCTACAATGAGCAGTTCTTC. Residues: CSARDVRASGPYNEQFF.

This clonotype was found many times. The gene calls are TRBV28 and TRBJ1-4, with 7 nucleotides matching TRBD1. Trimming removed 6 bases from V and 0 bases from J; junction bases left unmatched: 4. Germline V gene lookup returns CDR1 MDHEN and CDR2 SYDVKM. The CDR3 has 15 amino acids. The CDR3 DNA follows: TGTGCCAGCAGGGGGACAGTTGCAACTAATGAAAAACTGTTTTTT. It yields the protein CASRGTVATNEKLFF.

The chain joins TRBV6-1 to TRBJ2-3, with D maybe TRBD1 (6 bases). The CDR3 has 13 residues. In germline, CDR1 is MNHNS, CDR2 SASEGT. V shed 5 bases and J shed 8 bases, with 14 bases lying between them. For the CDR3, the DNA is TGTGCCAGCAGTTCAACAGGGCAGGGTACGCAGTATTTT. The encoded protein is CASSSTGQGTQYF.

This clonotype was observed a handful of times. The rearrangement links TRBV24-1 to TRBJ2-5; D ambiguous. The CDR3 covers 13 residues. V dropped 3 bases and J dropped 4 bases, with 8 bases sitting between them. Germline V gives CDR1 KGHDR, CDR2 SFDVKD. The CDR3 loop is CATSDRYRETQYF. DNA of the CDR3: TGTGCCACCAGTGATAGGTACAGAGAGACCCAGTACTTC.

This clonotype was counted at least ten times. The chain is built from TRBV25-1 and TRBJ1-1; possibly TRBD1 for D (6 bases). V lost 1 base and J 5 bases, leaving 14 bases between the germline ends. The CDR3 runs 15 residues. CDR1 is MGHDK, CDR2 SYGVNS, per germline. DNA for the CDR3: TGTGCCAGCAGTGAATTGGACAGAGAGGAGACTGAAGCTTTCTTT. Residues: CASSELDREETEAFF.

The J gene is TRBJ2-7, the V gene TRBV13, with 8 nucleotides matching TRBD2. This CDR3 has 18 residues. Germline CDR1 reads PRHDT; CDR2 reads FYEKMQ (reference sequence). Trimming took 7 bases from V and 0 from J; bases not matched to a gene: 17. The CDR3 is CASMLRGGGTSSSYEQYF. CDR3 in DNA: TGTGCCAGCATGCTTCGGGGCGGCGGGACTAGTAGCTCCTACGAGCAGTACTTC.